This TCR beta chain was profiled in a study of blood T cell repertoires in COVID-19. At the level of the study: Samples of COVID-19 (acute and convalescent) were obtained from the United States, Italy and Spain. PBMCs, B-cell-depleted T cells, or T cells were the source of the cDNA or gDNA that made up the material.

Clones were sequenced by immunoSEQ multiplex PCR, and TCRdb holds only the in-frame ones, with some missing. The data hold around 200,000 clones, with 80% to 90% observed a single time. The germline CDR1 and CDR2 sequences are LGHNT and FRNRAP. The CDR3 spans 13 residues. V was pared by 0 bases and J by 10 bases, with 10 bases between. V and J are TRBV12-5 and TRBJ2-1; TRBD2 might be the D (5 bases). This sequence originates from a man aged 25-45 years who had recovered from COVID-19. What was sequenced was PBMCs or T cells enriched from blood (not recorded which). CDR3 loop: CASGLVSSGEQFF. CDR3 DNA sequence: TGTGCTAGTGGTTTGGTAAGTTCGGGAGAGCAGTTCTTC.